This T cell receptor (beta chain) was identified in a study of human T cells and chemical hapten exposure. Study context: Each patient's scalp received weekly diphenylcyclopropenone throughout the approximately 23-week study.

Unique molecular identifiers were linked by the library to individual cDNA molecules. Via MiXCR, TCRdb re-called the RACE reads, giving one row per CDR3 protein. This table has around 67,000 distinct CDR3 sequences, 6.5% to 10% appearing once. Specified time point: patch test 2, 6 weeks after DPC sensitization. As for treatment: therapeutic diphenylcyclopropenone sensitization with weekly scalp DPC. The V and J ends lost 4 bases and 2 bases, in that order; junction bases with no gene match: 3. This CDR3 has 16 amino acids. CDR1 and CDR2 from the germline V gene are DFQATT and SNEGSKA (reference sequence).

The sample in question was whole blood, obtained in connection with sensitization to the hapten diphenylcyclopropenone (DPC). This chain connects TRBV20-1 to TRBJ2-3, with 16 bases matching TRBD2. This receptor was taken from a woman between 50 and 59 years old with alopecia areata. Some clones in this sample may be carry-over from other donors' samples. Written as DNA, the CDR3 is TGCAGTGCTAAGGGGACTAGCGGGGGGGCCACAGATACGCAGTATTTT. This gives the protein CSAKGTSGGATDTQYF.